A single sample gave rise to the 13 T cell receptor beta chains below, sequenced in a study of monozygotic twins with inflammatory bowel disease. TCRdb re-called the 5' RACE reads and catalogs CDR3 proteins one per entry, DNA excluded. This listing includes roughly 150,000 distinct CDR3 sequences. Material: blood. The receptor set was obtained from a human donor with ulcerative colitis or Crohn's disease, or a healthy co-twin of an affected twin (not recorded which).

CDR3 sequence reads: CASSLAGGGTPYNEQFF. The chain joins TRBV7-9 to TRBJ2-1; TCRdb selects TRBD2, and the lack of DNA leaves this call unchecked. This CDR3 spans 17 amino acids. Germline values: CDR1 SEHNR, CDR2 FQNEAQ (reference sequence).

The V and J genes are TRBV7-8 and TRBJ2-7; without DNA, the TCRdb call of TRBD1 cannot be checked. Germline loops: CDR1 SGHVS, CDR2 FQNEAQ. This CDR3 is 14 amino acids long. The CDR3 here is CASSFGQGRYEQYF.

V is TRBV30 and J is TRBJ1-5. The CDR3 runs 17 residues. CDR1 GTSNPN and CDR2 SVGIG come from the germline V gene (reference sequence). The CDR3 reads CAWSKSGVMYSNQPQHF.

CDR3 loop: CASSLGLPGGPSDTQYF. The gene calls are TRBV11-3 and TRBJ2-3; the TCRdb D gene call, TRBD2, has no DNA to confirm it. Germline V gives CDR1 SGHNT, CDR2 YENEEA. This CDR3 region has 17 residues.

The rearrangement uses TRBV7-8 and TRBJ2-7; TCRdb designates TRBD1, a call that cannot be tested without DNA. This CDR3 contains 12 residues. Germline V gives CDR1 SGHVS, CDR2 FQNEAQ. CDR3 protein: CASSLPGDEQYF.

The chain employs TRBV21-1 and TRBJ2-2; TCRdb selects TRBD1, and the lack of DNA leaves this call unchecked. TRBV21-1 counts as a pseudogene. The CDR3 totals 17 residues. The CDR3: CASSKGSRTANTGELFF.

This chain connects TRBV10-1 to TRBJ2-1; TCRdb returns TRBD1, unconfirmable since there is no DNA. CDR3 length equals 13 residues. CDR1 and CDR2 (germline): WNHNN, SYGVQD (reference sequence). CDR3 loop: CASSVGRVNEQFF.

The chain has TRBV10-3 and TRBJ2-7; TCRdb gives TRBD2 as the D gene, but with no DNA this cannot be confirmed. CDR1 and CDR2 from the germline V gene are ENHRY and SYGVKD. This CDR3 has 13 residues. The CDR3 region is CAISEERVNEQYF.

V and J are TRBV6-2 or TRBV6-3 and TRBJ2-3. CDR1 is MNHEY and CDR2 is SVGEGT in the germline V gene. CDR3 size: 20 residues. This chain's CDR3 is CASSYSLLSSHQPSTDTQYF.

The CDR3: CATSPAWGRDNYEQYF. The genes are TRBV15 and TRBJ2-7; TCRdb calls TRBD2, which cannot be checked without DNA. CDR1 and CDR2 (germline): LNHNV, YYDKDF (reference sequence). The CDR3 is 16 amino acids.

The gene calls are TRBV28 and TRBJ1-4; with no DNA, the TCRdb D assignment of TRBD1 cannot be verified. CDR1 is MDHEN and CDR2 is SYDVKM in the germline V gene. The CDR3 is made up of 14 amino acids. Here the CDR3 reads CASNLQGGREKLFF.

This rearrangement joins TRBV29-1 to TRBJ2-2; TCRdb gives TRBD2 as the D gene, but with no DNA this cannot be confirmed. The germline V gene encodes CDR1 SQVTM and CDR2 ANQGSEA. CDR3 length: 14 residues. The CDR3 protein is CSVGASGNTGELFF.

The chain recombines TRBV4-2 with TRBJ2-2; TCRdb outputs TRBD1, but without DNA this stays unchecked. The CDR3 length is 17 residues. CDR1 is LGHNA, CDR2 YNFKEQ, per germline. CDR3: CASSQSLTGDNTGELFF.